Here is one T cell receptor beta chain with its context. This clone's antigen is unknown. No much larger clone is present one base from it, and per-base qualities are unavailable. The study tested focal radiation therapy combined with CTLA-4 blockade (ipilimumab) in patients with chemo-refractory metastatic non-small-cell lung cancer. This record comes from a study of radiotherapy plus CTLA-4 blockade in lung cancer (dated by TCRdb to 2017 to 2018). Some background on the complete study: Among enrolled patients, approximately 19% had an objective response and roughly 30% reached disease control.

Libraries were constructed by the immunoSEQ multiplex PCR assay. TCRdb provides this immuneACCESS table in a form limited to in-frame rearrangements. Some clones are lacking; in checked studies, under half of them reflect an unresolved V gene, and why the rest are absent is not known. This sample comprises about 91,000 clones, around 72% of them detected only once. The ten largest clones take up around 15% of the sample. The full study reports these points: The strongest predictors of response, as reported, were early dynamic changes in blood T cell clones along with a rise in serum interferon-beta after radiation. After treatment with radiotherapy and ipilimumab, TCR clones that came from tumors expanded in the peripheral blood.

The sequence was obtained from a human donor with non-small cell lung cancer that progressed on radiotherapy plus ipilimumab. Here the sequenced sample was peripheral blood, taken from a patient treated with radiotherapy plus ipilimumab.

The base sequence is TGTGCCAGCAGCCGACAGGGGGCGTTAGTCGGGGAGCTGTTTTTT. This codes for CASSRQGALVGELFF. The chain is encoded by TRBV6-5 joined to TRBJ2-2; TRBD1 agrees with 10 junctional bases. From its cysteine to its phenylalanine, the CDR3 spans 15 amino acids. Kept here is only the CDR3 DNA, which spans 45 bases and is read in frame from base 1. From a lookup of the germline V gene, CDR1 and CDR2 are MNHEY and SVGAGI. At the junction V is shortened by 6 bases and J by 7 bases; bases outside the gene matches: 8.